The 9 T cell receptor beta chains below come from one sample, sequenced in a study of blood T cells in healthy people across ages. The authors ran a second PCR of roughly 6 to 12 cycles using a sample-barcoded 5' primer and a J-beta primer mix. TCRdb processed the 5' RACE reads anew with MiXCR; each CDR3 protein has one entry. The table shows approximately 600,000 distinct CDR3 sequences, with about 54% occurring only once. Sequences were obtained from blood. Source of these receptors: a man aged 55 to 69 in good health.

This clonotype was seen only a few times. The chain is built from TRBV20-1 and TRBJ2-7, with D uncertain. The CDR3 has 13 residues. Per the germline V gene, CDR1 is DFQATT and CDR2 is SNEGSKA (reference sequence). The ends were cut back, 4 bases at V and 0 bases at J, with 10 bases in the middle. As DNA, the CDR3 is TGCAGTGCTACCAGACCCGACTCCTACGAGCAGTACTTC. Translation gives CSATRPDSYEQYF.

The genes are TRBV2 and TRBJ1-2; no reliable D call. CDR3 length equals 13 residues. V shed 2 bases and J shed 2 bases, with 6 bases lying between them. Germline V gene data show CDR1 as SNHLY and CDR2 as FYNNEI. Here the CDR3 reads CASSEFTNYGYTF. The CDR3 DNA sequence: TGTGCCAGCAGTGAATTCACAAACTATGGCTACACCTTC.

This clonotype was observed once. The chain links TRBV5-6 to TRBJ2-5, with 9 bases identical to TRBD2. CDR3 length equals 16 residues. The ends lost 1 base at V and 5 bases at J; junction bases unmatched: 9. The V gene's germline CDR1 is SGHDT and CDR2 YYEEEE. In nucleotides, the CDR3 is TGTGCCAGCAGCTTGAGAGCGGGGGGACTTGGGGAGACCCAGTACTTC. Its translation is CASSLRAGGLGETQYF.

This clonotype appeared a few times. The chain uses TRBV29-1 and TRBJ2-7, with 7 bases matching TRBD2. Trimming removed 7 bases from V and 2 bases from J; junction bases left unmatched: 8. The CDR3 extends over 13 amino acids. The V gene's germline CDR1 is SQVTM and CDR2 ANQGSEA. CDR3 DNA sequence: TGCAGCGCCGGAAGGGAGGGCACCTACGAGCAGTACTTC. This sequence encodes CSAGREGTYEQYF.

This clonotype was seen once. The V call is TRBV5-1, the J call TRBJ1-1; D gene ambiguous. The CDR3 has 14 amino acids. Trimming removed 2 bases from V and 5 bases from J, with 13 bases in between. Germline V gives CDR1 SGHRS, CDR2 YFSETQ. The CDR3 sequence: CASSFERDFTEAFF. The CDR3 DNA reads as TGCGCCAGCAGCTTTGAAAGGGATTTTACTGAAGCTTTCTTT.

The chain employs TRBV20-1 and TRBJ2-7, with D tentatively TRBD1 (5 bases). Germline CDR1 and CDR2: DFQATT and SNEGSKA (reference sequence). V gave up 6 bases and J gave up 4 bases, with 19 bases separating them. CDR3 length equals 14 residues. The CDR3 DNA reads as TGCAGTGCCGCAACTCCCGGTCAGGGATACGAGCAGTACTTC. Translated, it gives CSAATPGQGYEQYF.

The CDR3 loop reads CASSALLNQPQHF. Written as DNA, the CDR3 is TGTGCCAGCAGCGCCCTTCTTAATCAGCCCCAGCATTTT. V gene TRBV5-8 combines with J gene TRBJ1-5; D gene uncertain. Germline loops: CDR1 SGHTS, CDR2 YDEGEE. V was trimmed by 4 bases and J by 4 bases, leaving 9 bases between them. This CDR3 region has 13 residues. The complete variable domain, with remaining parts taken from reference TRBV5-8 and TRBJ1-5, reads EAGVTQSPTHLIKTRGQQATLRCSPISGHTSVYWYQQALGLGLQFLLWYDEGEERNRGNFPPRFSGRQFPNYSSELNVNALELEDSALYLCASSALLNQPQHFGDGTRLSIL.

The chain uses TRBV3-1 and TRBJ2-1; 11 nucleotides match TRBD2. V lost 3 bases, J lost 5 bases, and 6 bases stayed unmatched. Germline CDR1 LGHDT, CDR2 YNNKEL (reference sequence). CDR3 length: 16 amino acids. The CDR3 is CASSHVTSGGNNEQFF. CDR3 DNA: TGTGCCAGCAGCCATGTAACTAGCGGGGGAAACAATGAGCAGTTCTTC.

This chain uses TRBV20-1 with TRBJ2-7; weak D call: TRBD2 (5 bases). The DNA end lines up better with TRBJ2-5; the J call may be wrong. The length of the CDR3 is 14 residues. Germline CDR1 is DFQATT and CDR2 is SNEGSKA (reference sequence). CDR3 DNA: TGCAGTGCTAGTTCGGACTCCCGTCGGGAGACCCAGTACTTC. Its protein product is CSASSDSRRETQYF.